The 4 T cell receptor beta chains presented below share a single source sample, sequenced in a study of molecular identifiers for immune sequencing clone quantification. TCRdb passed the PCR reads through MiXCR, listing each CDR3 protein once. Among over 600,000 distinct CDR3 sequences, 15% to 20% were seen once, and the ten largest hold under 0.95%. Sequenced: naive CD8+ T cells from blood, with Jurkat cell RNA spiked in. Subset reported: FACS-sorted CD8+CD4-CCR7+CD45RA+ naive T cells. The receptors derive from a human donor in good health. Some libraries in this study had Jurkat cell RNA spiked in.

This clonotype was seen repeatedly, ten times or more. The V call is TRBV3-1, the J call TRBJ2-7, with 7 nucleotides matching TRBD1. Germline-derived CDR1 and CDR2 are LGHDT and YNNKEL (reference sequence). The CDR3 consists of 14 residues. With V trimmed by 4 bases and J by 0 bases, 3 bases remained unmatched. CDR3 loop: CASSRGTASYEQYF. The CDR3 nucleotides are TGTGCCAGCAGCCGTGGGACAGCCTCCTACGAGCAGTACTTC.

This clonotype has just a few counts. A much larger clonotype is one base distant, so this may be a read error. This chain joins TRBV2 and TRBJ1-4; TRBD1 aligns across 8 bases. Germline V gene sequence: CDR1 SNHLY, CDR2 FYNNEI. The CDR3 contains 15 residues. V dropped 4 bases and J dropped 12; count of bases not matched to a gene: 13. This chain's CDR3 is CASSASQGAREELFF. CDR3 DNA: TGTGCCAGCAGTGCTAGTCAGGGGGCGCGAGAAGAACTGTTTTTT. The whole variable domain, filled in from reference TRBV2 and TRBJ1-4, reads EPEVTQTPSHQVTQMGQEVILRCVPISNHLYFYWYRQILGQKVEFLVSFYNNEISEKSEIFDDQFSVERPDGSNFTLKIRSTKLEDSAMYFCASSASQGAREELFFGSGTQLSVL.

In regard to this clonotype: A much larger clone lies a single base off, so this may be a read error. The rearrangement joins TRBV4-3 to TRBJ2-1; no reliable D call. V lost 0 bases and J lost 0, with 12 bases in between. Per germline, CDR1 LGHNA and CDR2 YSLEER. The CDR3 is made up of 17 amino acids. The CDR3 bases are TGCGCCAGCAGCCAAGATGCAAAGAGGAGCTCCTACAATGAGCAGTTCTTC. This sequence encodes CASSQDAKRSSYNEQFF.

The sample holds many counts of this clonotype. The gene calls are TRBV20-1 and TRBJ1-2; 7 bases align to TRBD1. The V and J ends lost 0 bases and 4 bases, in that order; junction bases with no gene match: 5. CDR3 length equals 14 residues. From germline, CDR1 is DFQATT and CDR2 SNEGSKA (reference sequence). The CDR3 here is CSARETGRVYGYTF. The CDR3 bases are TGCAGTGCTAGAGAGACAGGGAGGGTCTATGGCTACACCTTC.